This T cell receptor (beta chain) was identified during a study of T cell responses to AZD1222 COVID-19 vaccine. Study findings and constraints: Reportedly, close to half of spike-specific TCRs are directed against unmutated variant regions.

About this clone itself: Its antigen is still unknown.

Trimming stripped 6 bases from V and 3 bases from J, with 15 bases between. Germline assignment: CDR1 MNHEY and CDR2 SVGEGT. The CDR3 is 15 residues long. Assay: immunoSEQ multiplex PCR; the TCRdb copy retains only in-frame clones and omits some. The sample includes roughly 79,000 clones, almost 80% of them seen just once. The material sequenced was peripheral blood, taken on day 0 of AZD1222 vaccination. The chain carries TRBV6-2 or TRBV6-3 and TRBJ2-1; tentative D call: TRBD2 (6 bases). This TCR came from an adult in good health. The CDR3 nucleotides are TGTGCCAGCAGCCCGGGGCGGGATGGCTACAATGAGCAGTTCTTC. Translation gives CASSPGRDGYNEQFF.